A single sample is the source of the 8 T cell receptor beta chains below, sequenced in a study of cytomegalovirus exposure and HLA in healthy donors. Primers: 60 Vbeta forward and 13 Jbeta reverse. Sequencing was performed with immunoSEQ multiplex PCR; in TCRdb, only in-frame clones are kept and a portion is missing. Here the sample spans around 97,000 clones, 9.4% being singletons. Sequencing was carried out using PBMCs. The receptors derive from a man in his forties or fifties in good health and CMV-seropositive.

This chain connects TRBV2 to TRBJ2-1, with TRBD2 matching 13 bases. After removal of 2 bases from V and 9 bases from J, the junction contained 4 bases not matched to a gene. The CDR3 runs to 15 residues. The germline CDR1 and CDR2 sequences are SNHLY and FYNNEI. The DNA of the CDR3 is TGTGCCAGCAGTGAAACTAGCGGGAGGGCCGGTGAGCAGTTCTTC. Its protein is CASSETSGRAGEQFF.

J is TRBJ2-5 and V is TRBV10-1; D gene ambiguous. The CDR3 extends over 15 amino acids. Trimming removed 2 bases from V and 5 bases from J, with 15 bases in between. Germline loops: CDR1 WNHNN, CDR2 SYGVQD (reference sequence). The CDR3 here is CASSERRTELETQYF. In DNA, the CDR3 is TGCGCCAGCAGTGAGAGACGAACGGAGCTGGAGACCCAGTACTTC.

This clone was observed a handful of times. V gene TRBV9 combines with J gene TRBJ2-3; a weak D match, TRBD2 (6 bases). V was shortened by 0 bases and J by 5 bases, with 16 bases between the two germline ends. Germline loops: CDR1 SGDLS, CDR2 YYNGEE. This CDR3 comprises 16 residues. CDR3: CASSVEGRGGGDTQYF. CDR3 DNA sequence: TGTGCCAGCAGCGTAGAAGGGCGGGGAGGAGGAGATACGCAGTATTTT.

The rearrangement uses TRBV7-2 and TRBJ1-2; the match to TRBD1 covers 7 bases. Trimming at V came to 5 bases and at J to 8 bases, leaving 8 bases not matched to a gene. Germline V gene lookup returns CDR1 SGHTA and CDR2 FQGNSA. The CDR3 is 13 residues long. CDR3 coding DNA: TGTGCCAGCAGCACTGACAGGGCGACCGGCTACACCTTC. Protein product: CASSTDRATGYTF.

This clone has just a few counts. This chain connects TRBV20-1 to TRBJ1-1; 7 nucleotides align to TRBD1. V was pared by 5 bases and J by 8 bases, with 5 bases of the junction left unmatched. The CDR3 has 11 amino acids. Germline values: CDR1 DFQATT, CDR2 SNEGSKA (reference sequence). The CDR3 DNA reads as TGCAGTGCTCCCACAGGGGCCGAAGCTTTCTTT. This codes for CSAPTGAEAFF.

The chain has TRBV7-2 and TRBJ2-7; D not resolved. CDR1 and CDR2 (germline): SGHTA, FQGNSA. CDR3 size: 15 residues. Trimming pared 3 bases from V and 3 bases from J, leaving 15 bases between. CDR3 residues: CASSFIPLVIYEQYF. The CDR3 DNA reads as TGTGCCAGCAGCTTCATTCCCCTAGTAATCTACGAGCAGTACTTC.

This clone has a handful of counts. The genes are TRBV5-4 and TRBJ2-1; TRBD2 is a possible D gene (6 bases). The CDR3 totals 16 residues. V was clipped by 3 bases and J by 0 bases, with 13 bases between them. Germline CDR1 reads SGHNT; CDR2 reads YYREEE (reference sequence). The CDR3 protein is CASSWGGDSSYNEQFF. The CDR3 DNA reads TGTGCCAGCAGCTGGGGAGGTGATAGCTCCTACAATGAGCAGTTCTTC.

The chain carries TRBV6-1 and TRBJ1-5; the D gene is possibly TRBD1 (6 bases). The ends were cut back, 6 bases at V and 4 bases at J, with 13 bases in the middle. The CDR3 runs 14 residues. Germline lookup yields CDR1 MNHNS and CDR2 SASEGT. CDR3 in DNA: TGTGCCAGCAGCGCCACAGGGCGGAATCAGCCCCAGCATTTT. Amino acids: CASSATGRNQPQHF.